These T cell receptor beta chains were read from a single sample in a study of blood T cells in healthy people across ages. TCRdb ran MiXCR on the 5' RACE reads and lists one entry per CDR3 protein. Of about 800,000 distinct CDR3 sequences detected, 58% appear once; the ten largest clones hold 20% to 25%. The sample was blood. These receptors were taken from a man aged 25-45 years in good health. Each CDR3 is given without its conserved first and last residue. A D gene is named only where the DNA matches it firmly.

d_call: TRBD2; j_call: TRBJ2-7; v_call: TRBV4-2; cdr3_aa: ASSPGTSTSYEQY
d_call: TRBD2; j_call: TRBJ2-3; v_call: TRBV7-2; cdr3_aa: ASSLLAGVWDTQY
d_call: NA; j_call: TRBJ1-6; v_call: TRBV25-1; cdr3_aa: ASSGGSPGSYNSPLH
d_call: TRBD2; j_call: TRBJ2-6; v_call: TRBV10-3; cdr3_aa: AISDRAGESGANVLT
d_call: NA; j_call: TRBJ2-1; v_call: TRBV21-1; cdr3_aa: ASSTSGGVNEQF
d_call: NA; j_call: TRBJ1-1; v_call: TRBV5-1; cdr3_aa: ASSRGEDTEAF
d_call: NA; j_call: TRBJ2-4; v_call: TRBV20-1; cdr3_aa: SVAKNIQY
d_call: TRBD2; j_call: TRBJ2-5; v_call: TRBV10-3; cdr3_aa: AISEAGGREQY
d_call: TRBD2; j_call: TRBJ2-7; v_call: TRBV20-1; cdr3_aa: SAGVGLAGPYEQY
d_call: NA; j_call: TRBJ2-1; v_call: TRBV3-1; cdr3_aa: ATSRGPSPINEQF
d_call: NA; j_call: TRBJ1-1; v_call: TRBV7-9; cdr3_aa: ASSLTGILGSTEAF
d_call: NA; j_call: TRBJ2-3; v_call: TRBV11-2; cdr3_aa: AGSLAADTQY
d_call: TRBD2; j_call: NA; v_call: TRBV6-5; cdr3_aa: ASSHSSGRLYSEQY
d_call: TRBD2; j_call: TRBJ2-2; v_call: TRBV5-1; cdr3_aa: ASSFETSGGTGELF
d_call: NA; j_call: TRBJ1-4; v_call: TRBV5-6; cdr3_aa: ASSLRPANEKLF
d_call: TRBD2; j_call: TRBJ2-1; v_call: TRBV27; cdr3_aa: ASSPNPSGGGGEWNEQF
d_call: NA; j_call: TRBJ1-1; v_call: TRBV5-1; cdr3_aa: ASGSTVGNTEAF
d_call: TRBD1; j_call: TRBJ2-1; v_call: TRBV7-2; cdr3_aa: ASRPTGHEYNEQF
d_call: NA; j_call: TRBJ1-2; v_call: TRBV20-1; cdr3_aa: SANPDQNYGYT